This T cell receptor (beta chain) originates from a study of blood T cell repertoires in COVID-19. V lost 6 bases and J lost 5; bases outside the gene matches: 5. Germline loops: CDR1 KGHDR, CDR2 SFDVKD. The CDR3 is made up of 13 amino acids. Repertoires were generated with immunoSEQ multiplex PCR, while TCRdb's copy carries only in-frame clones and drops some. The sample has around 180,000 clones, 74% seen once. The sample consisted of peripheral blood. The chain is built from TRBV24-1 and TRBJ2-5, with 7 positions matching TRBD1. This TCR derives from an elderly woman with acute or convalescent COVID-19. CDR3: CATSRGPEETQYF. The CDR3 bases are TGTGCCACCAGTAGGGGGCCGGAGGAGACCCAGTACTTC.